This is a list of T cell receptor beta chains from one sample in a study of cytomegalovirus exposure and HLA in healthy donors. TCRdb's table, derived via immunoSEQ multiplex PCR, lists solely in-frame clones and lacks some. The sample has under 200,000 clones, around four fifths seen once. Sequenced sample: PBMCs. The source of these receptors is a man younger than 40 in good health and CMV-seronegative. The CDR3 runs from the conserved cysteine through the conserved F or W. The order of the fields is clone size, V gene, CDR3 protein. Clone size is given for some rows only: seen once, a few or many times, or a class if the clone is expanded.

abundance: NA
v_gene: TRBV7-9
CDR3aa: CSSSPGDNYGYTF

abundance: NA
v_gene: TRBV10-1
CDR3aa: CASSESGLAGNHEQFF

abundance: few
v_gene: TRBV28
CDR3aa: CASSARGMKETQYF

abundance: once
v_gene: TRBV27
CDR3aa: CASSPKGQRGGETQYF

abundance: NA
v_gene: TRBV7-7
CDR3aa: CASSPGTSGADEQFF

abundance: few
v_gene: TRBV4-1
CDR3aa: CASSQPTGKRGGETQYF

abundance: NA
v_gene: TRBV7-9
CDR3aa: CASSLAAGFWSPLHF

abundance: NA
v_gene: TRBV4-1
CDR3aa: CASSGGEENQPQHF

abundance: once
v_gene: TRBV6-5
CDR3aa: CASSFTGGSEKLFF

abundance: NA
v_gene: TRBV10-3
CDR3aa: CAAAGGLGQPQHF

abundance: once
v_gene: TRBV30
CDR3aa: CAWSKGTADQPQHF

abundance: NA
v_gene: TRBV7-2
CDR3aa: CASSSRGSTVDTQYF

abundance: NA
v_gene: TRBV23-1
CDR3aa: CASSQCEGETNEKLFF

abundance: NA
v_gene: TRBV18
CDR3aa: CASSLALYNEQFF

abundance: NA
v_gene: TRBV15
CDR3aa: CATSRERTGIDEAFF

abundance: NA
v_gene: TRBV12-5
CDR3aa: CASGWDLGQDYGYTF

abundance: NA
v_gene: TRBV14
CDR3aa: CASIEEYNEQFF

abundance: once
v_gene: TRBV6-5
CDR3aa: CASSSTGQGDTQYF

abundance: NA
v_gene: TRBV10-1
CDR3aa: CASSVTGGSAAEQYF

abundance: NA
v_gene: TRBV11-2
CDR3aa: CASSSRGTGGSEQYF

abundance: NA
v_gene: TRBV5-6
CDR3aa: CASSSNTGLALNEQFF

abundance: NA
v_gene: TRBV25-1
CDR3aa: CASSAGTGAFETQYF

abundance: NA
v_gene: TRBV28
CDR3aa: CASSRPVTGTETQYF

abundance: NA
v_gene: TRBV15
CDR3aa: CATSRGLDRLNTEAFF

abundance: few
v_gene: TRBV7-2
CDR3aa: CASSLQLASYNEQFF

abundance: few
v_gene: TRBV2
CDR3aa: CASSPWGTGARNEQFF

abundance: NA
v_gene: TRBV7-9
CDR3aa: CASSRGTGTDTQYF

abundance: few
v_gene: TRBV5-1
CDR3aa: CASHSGISPLEQYF

abundance: NA
v_gene: TRBV18
CDR3aa: CASSYRGLGDTQYF

abundance: NA
v_gene: TRBV10-3
CDR3aa: CAIIRDRVGYGYTF

abundance: NA
v_gene: TRBV9
CDR3aa: CASSWGTGNEQFF

abundance: NA
v_gene: TRBV27
CDR3aa: CASRSLQETQYF

abundance: NA
v_gene: TRBV4-1
CDR3aa: CASSQSGTGAYGQYF

abundance: NA
v_gene: TRBV7-2
CDR3aa: CASSLGQGKNDEQYF

abundance: NA
v_gene: TRBV5-1
CDR3aa: CASSLALAGARGYEQYF

abundance: once
v_gene: TRBV30
CDR3aa: CAWMKREVYEQYF

abundance: NA
v_gene: TRBV27
CDR3aa: CASSLSAGALTEAFF

abundance: NA
v_gene: TRBV4-1
CDR3aa: CASSQGLAGRYNEQFF

abundance: once
v_gene: TRBV5-1
CDR3aa: CASSLGGGTNEQYF

abundance: few
v_gene: TRBV5-4
CDR3aa: CASSLDRGSVEKLFF

abundance: once
v_gene: TRBV4-1
CDR3aa: CASSQDGWRTNNEQFF